Following are 24 T cell receptor beta chains from one sample sequenced in a study of T cell responses to AZD1222 COVID-19 vaccine. Method: immunoSEQ multiplex PCR; TCRdb's copy keeps in-frame clones and lacks some. The data hold some 150,000 clones, with roughly 90% observed a single time. Sequencing was performed on peripheral blood, taken on day 0 of AZD1222 vaccination. These receptor sequences come from an adult in good health.

The chain carries TRBV9 and TRBJ2-1, with 12 bases identical to TRBD2. CDR3 length equals 18 residues. The V and J ends lost 0 bases and 9 bases, in that order; junction bases with no gene match: 13. The V gene's germline CDR1 is SGDLS and CDR2 YYNGEE. CDR3 sequence reads: CASSVELAGGTSFSEQFF. In DNA, the CDR3 is TGTGCCAGCAGCGTAGAGCTAGCGGGAGGGACCTCGTTCAGTGAGCAGTTCTTC.

The sample holds one count of this clone. This chain links TRBV5-4 with TRBJ2-3, with D maybe TRBD2 (6 bases). V was pared by 0 bases and J by 5 bases, with 19 bases between. Germline V gene lookup returns CDR1 SGHNT and CDR2 YYREEE (reference sequence). The CDR3 extends over 17 amino acids. CDR3 sequence reads: CASSLEGSGGMGDTQYF. For the CDR3, the DNA is TGTGCCAGCAGCTTGGAAGGAAGTGGGGGGATGGGAGATACGCAGTATTTT.

The rearrangement uses TRBV7-9 and TRBJ2-4; TRBD1 matches 7 bases. Germline lookup yields CDR1 SEHNR and CDR2 FQNEAQ (reference sequence). Trimming cost V 6 bases and J 6 bases; bases outside gene matches: 11. CDR3 length: 15 residues. CDR3 nucleotides: TGTGCCAGCAGGAAATCCGACAGGGACCTAAACATTCAGTACTTC. Translating gives CASRKSDRDLNIQYF.

The V gene is TRBV14, the J gene TRBJ2-3; no clear D. The CDR3 has 11 amino acids. Looked up from germline, CDR1 is SGHDN and CDR2 is FVKESK. Trimming shortened V by 3 bases and J by 5 bases, and 3 bases separated the two germline ends. The CDR3 is CASSQVDTQYF. The CDR3 DNA is TGTGCCAGCAGCCAGGTAGATACGCAGTATTTT.

The rearrangement uses TRBV28 and TRBJ2-7; D is perhaps TRBD1 or TRBD2 (5 bases each). Germline V gene data show CDR1 as MDHEN and CDR2 as SYDVKM. This CDR3 is 13 amino acids long. The V end was cut by 2 bases, the J end by 6 bases, with 11 bases between. The CDR3 loop reads CASSLGGSFEQYF. The CDR3 region has the DNA TGTGCCAGCAGTTTAGGGGGTTCGTTCGAGCAGTACTTC.

The rearrangement uses TRBV13 and TRBJ1-4; D call uncertain. The CDR3 is 15 amino acids. The V end lost 4 bases, the J end lost 5 bases, and 14 bases lay between the germline ends. The germline CDR1 and CDR2 sequences are PRHDT and FYEKMQ (reference sequence). In nucleotides, the CDR3 is TGTGCCAGCAGCTCCGGACCGCCAGAGAATGAAAAACTGTTTTTT. Translation: CASSSGPPENEKLFF.

This CDR3 reads CASSPGLAGGTDTQYF. Here the CDR3 DNA reads TGTGCCAGCAGCCCCGGACTAGCGGGAGGAACAGATACGCAGTATTTT. The rearrangement uses TRBV9 and TRBJ2-3, with 14 bases aligning to TRBD2. With 4 bases clipped from V and 3 bases from J, the junction kept 4 bases outside the gene matches. Germline V gene sequence: CDR1 SGDLS, CDR2 YYNGEE. The CDR3 covers 16 residues.

J is TRBJ2-3 and V is TRBV4-3; weak D call: TRBD2 (5 bases). CDR3 length equals 14 residues. The ends were cut back, 0 bases at V and 4 bases at J, with 8 bases in the middle. CDR1 is LGHNA and CDR2 is YSLEER in the germline V gene. The CDR3 coding sequence is TGCGCCAGCAGCCAAGAACTAGGTTCAGATACGCAGTATTTT. Its translation: CASSQELGSDTQYF.

V and J are TRBV2 and TRBJ1-5, with D perhaps TRBD1 (5 bases). This CDR3 is 14 amino acids long. V gave up 4 bases and J gave up 5 bases, with 12 bases separating them. In germline, CDR1 is SNHLY, CDR2 FYNNEI. CDR3 residues: CASSVGRGDQPQHF. In nucleotides, the CDR3 is TGTGCCAGCAGTGTTGGACGGGGCGATCAGCCCCAGCATTTT.

The chain's CDR3 is CASSDRAGGLINSPLHF. In nucleotides, the CDR3 is TGTGCCAGCAGTGACAGGGCAGGGGGCCTTATAAATTCACCCCTCCACTTT. This chain connects TRBV2 to TRBJ1-6; 8 nucleotides align to TRBD1. CDR1 is SNHLY, CDR2 FYNNEI, per germline. This CDR3 comprises 17 residues. Trimming cost V 3 bases and J 7 bases; bases outside gene matches: 11.

The chain combines TRBV5-4 with TRBJ2-1; D uncertain. Germline lookup yields CDR1 SGHNT and CDR2 YYREEE (reference sequence). V shed 0 bases and J shed 4 bases, with 11 bases lying between them. The CDR3 totals 15 residues. The CDR3, as DNA: TGTGCCAGCAGCTTGGGCGAGGCCGGATACAATGAGCAGTTCTTC. This encodes CASSLGEAGYNEQFF. The full variable domain, with the rest looked up from reference TRBV5-4 and TRBJ2-1, is ETGVTQSPTHLIKTRGQQVTLRCSSQSGHNTVSWYQQALGQGPQFIFQYYREEENGRGNFPPRFSGLQFPNYSSELNVNALELDDSALYLCASSLGEAGYNEQFFGPGTRLTVL.

The rearrangement uses TRBV28 and TRBJ1-2; D is perhaps TRBD1 (5 bases). This CDR3 has 13 amino acids. The V gene lost 6 bases and the J gene lost 8 bases, with 16 bases spanning the gap. Germline V gene sequence: CDR1 MDHEN, CDR2 SYDVKM. In DNA form, the CDR3 reads TGTGCCAGCAGGACGCAGGGCGTCGGCGGCTACACCTTC. This sequence encodes CASRTQGVGGYTF.

This clone was seen just once. The chain links TRBV3-1 (or the pseudogene TRBV3-2) to TRBJ1-4; D perhaps matches TRBD1 (6 bases). Germline V lookup: CDR1 LGHDT, CDR2 YNNKEL (reference sequence). Trimming took 10 bases from V and 7 from J, leaving 22 bases between them. The CDR3 is 15 amino acids. The chain's CDR3 is CATSPPGQKFEKLFF. In nucleotides, the CDR3 is TGTGCCACCTCACCCCCGGGACAAAAGTTTGAAAAACTGTTTTTT.

The rearrangement joins TRBV27 to TRBJ2-5; D uncertain. V lost 2 bases, J lost 3 bases, and 22 bases lay in between. The CDR3 covers 18 residues. Germline V gives CDR1 MNHEY, CDR2 SMNVEV (reference sequence). The CDR3 loop reads CASSLVAPRFTGKETQYF. The CDR3 region has the DNA TGTGCCAGCAGTTTAGTAGCCCCTCGGTTCACGGGTAAAGAGACCCAGTACTTC.

The V gene is TRBV7-9, the J gene TRBJ2-1; 7 bases align to TRBD2. The CDR3 totals 14 residues. The V and J ends lost 4 bases and 5 bases, in that order; junction bases with no gene match: 5. CDR1 and CDR2 (germline): SEHNR, FQNEAQ (reference sequence). The CDR3 DNA reads TGTGCCAGCAGCTCGAGCGGGACCCACAATGAGCAGTTCTTC. This codes for CASSSSGTHNEQFF.

The V and J genes are TRBV7-2 and TRBJ2-7; either TRBD1 or TRBD2 may fit D (7 bases each). The germline gives CDR1 SGHTA, CDR2 FQGNSA. V was trimmed by 2 bases and J by 7 bases, leaving 21 bases between them. There are 16 residues in the CDR3. CDR3 protein: CASSLTPGAGGDEQYF. The DNA for the CDR3 is TGTGCCAGCAGCTTAACCCCCGGGGCAGGGGGGGATGAGCAGTACTTC.

The CDR3 sequence is CASSLNRVLFHEKLFF. The DNA for the CDR3 is TGTGCCAGCAGCTTAAACAGGGTATTGTTTCATGAAAAACTGTTTTTT. This chain joins TRBV3-1 (or the pseudogene TRBV3-2) and TRBJ1-4, with a possible D match to TRBD1 (6 bases). The CDR3 consists of 16 residues. CDR1 is LGHDT and CDR2 is YNNKEL in the germline V gene (reference sequence). The V gene lost 5 bases and the J gene lost 6 bases, with 19 bases spanning the gap.

The J gene is TRBJ1-4, the V gene TRBV7-9, with 9 bases identical to TRBD1. Trimming at V came to 6 bases and at J to 2 bases, leaving 1 base not matched to a gene. The CDR3 runs to 14 residues. Germline CDR1 SEHNR, CDR2 FQNEAQ (reference sequence). The CDR3 DNA follows: TGTGCCAGCAGACAGGGGGCCACTAATGAAAAACTGTTTTTT. Amino acids: CASRQGATNEKLFF.

The V call is TRBV29-1, the J call TRBJ2-7; possibly TRBD1 for D (5 bases). Trimming pared 6 bases from V and 2 bases from J, leaving 14 bases between. Germline V gives CDR1 SQVTM, CDR2 ANQGSEA. The CDR3 extends over 13 amino acids. The CDR3 here is CSVDSLGPYEQYF. The CDR3 region has the DNA TGCAGCGTCGACAGCCTGGGTCCCTACGAGCAGTACTTC.

This clone was counted a single time. The chain uses TRBV7-6 and TRBJ1-1, with D unresolved. In germline, CDR1 is SGHVS, CDR2 FNYEAQ. V was cut by 1 base and J by 1 base, with 13 bases left in between. The CDR3 is 16 amino acids. The CDR3 loop is CASSLVSAHPNTEAFF. As DNA, the CDR3 is TGTGCCAGCAGCTTAGTTTCCGCACACCCGAACACTGAAGCTTTCTTT.

The rearrangement joins TRBV30 to TRBJ2-2; possible D gene TRBD1, 5 bases. CDR3 length: 14 residues. With 7 bases removed from V and 2 bases from J, the gap between germline ends came to 14 bases. Germline V gives CDR1 GTSNPN, CDR2 SVGIG (reference sequence). The CDR3 sequence: CAYKQVSNTGELFF. CDR3 in DNA: TGTGCCTACAAACAGGTCTCTAACACCGGGGAGCTGTTTTTT.

V and J are TRBV6-5 and TRBJ1-2; 8 bases map to TRBD1. CDR1 MNHEY and CDR2 SVGAGI come from the germline V gene. The CDR3 is 14 amino acids. V was clipped by 5 bases and J by 4 bases; unmatched bases: 6. CDR3 amino acids: CASSPPGGAYGYTF. The CDR3 region has the DNA TGTGCCAGCAGTCCTCCAGGGGGCGCCTATGGCTACACCTTC.

The chain carries TRBV27 and TRBJ1-1; no firm D call. The CDR3 totals 15 residues. Germline V lookup: CDR1 MNHEY, CDR2 SMNVEV (reference sequence). The V and J ends lost 2 bases and 0 bases respectively, with 10 bases between them. The CDR3, as DNA: TGTGCCAGCAGTTTAGGGGTCAGCCTGAACACTGAAGCTTTCTTT. The encoded protein is CASSLGVSLNTEAFF.

The J gene is TRBJ2-3, the V gene TRBV6-2 or TRBV6-3, with D perhaps assigned TRBD1 or TRBD2 (5 bases each). The length of the CDR3 is 14 residues. Germline lookup yields CDR1 MNHEY and CDR2 SVGEGT. V was pared by 6 bases and J by 4 bases, with 14 bases between. CDR3: CASSQSRDPDTQYF. In DNA, the CDR3 is TGTGCCAGCAGCCAAAGCAGGGACCCAGATACGCAGTATTTT.